This entry describes one TCR beta chain. The data derive from a study of human T cells and chemical hapten exposure. The CDR3 is 13 amino acids. Trimming removed 10 bases at V and 1 base at J, with 11 bases between. The germline CDR1 and CDR2 sequences are SEHNR and FQNEAQ (reference sequence). TCRdb re-analysed the RACE reads in MiXCR, keeping a single row per CDR3 protein. Among 95,000 to 150,000 distinct CDR3 sequences listed, about 13% were seen once. Time point given: pre-sensitization, week 0. The treatment denotes: therapeutic diphenylcyclopropenone sensitization with weekly scalp DPC. Drawing of blood took place ahead of applying each patch test.

The chain uses TRBV7-9 and TRBJ1-3; D remains unclear. The TCR sequence derives from a woman between 18 and 29 years old with alopecia areata. Some clones in this sample may be carry-over from other donors' samples. The sample in question was whole blood, obtained in connection with sensitization to the hapten diphenylcyclopropenone (DPC). This chain's CDR3 is CAIRWRSGNTIYF. The CDR3 nucleotides are TGTGCCATCAGGTGGAGGTCTGGAAACACCATATATTTT.